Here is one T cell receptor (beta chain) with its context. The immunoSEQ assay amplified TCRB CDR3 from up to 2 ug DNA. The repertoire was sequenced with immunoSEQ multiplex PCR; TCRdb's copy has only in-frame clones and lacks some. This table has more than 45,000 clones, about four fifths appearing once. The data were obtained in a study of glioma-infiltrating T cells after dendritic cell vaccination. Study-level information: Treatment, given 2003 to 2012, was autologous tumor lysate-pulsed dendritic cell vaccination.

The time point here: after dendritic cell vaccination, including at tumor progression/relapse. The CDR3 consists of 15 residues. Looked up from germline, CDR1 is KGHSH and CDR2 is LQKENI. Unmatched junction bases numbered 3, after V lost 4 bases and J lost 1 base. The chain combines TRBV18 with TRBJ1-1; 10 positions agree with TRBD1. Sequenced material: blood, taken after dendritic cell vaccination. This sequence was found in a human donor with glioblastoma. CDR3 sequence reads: CASSLRDRGNTEAFF. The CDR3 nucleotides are TGTGCCAGCTCACTCCGGGACAGGGGGAACACTGAAGCTTTCTTT.